Included here is one T cell receptor (beta chain) sequence, with context. TCRdb keeps only in-frame clones here, not all; method: immunoSEQ multiplex PCR. The sample lists approximately 60,000 clones; roughly 77% were seen once. The sample is drawn from a study of blood T cell repertoires in COVID-19. The CDR3 loop spans 15 amino acids. The germline V gene encodes CDR1 SGHVS and CDR2 FQNEAQ. The V end was cut by 2 bases, the J end by 0 bases, with 10 bases between. The rearrangement links TRBV7-8 to TRBJ1-1; D possibly corresponds to TRBD1 (5 bases). Specimen: peripheral blood. The TCR sequence derives from an elderly man with acute or convalescent COVID-19. DNA of the CDR3: TGTGCCAGCAGCTTACCGGCAGGGATGAACACTGAAGCTTTCTTT. This encodes CASSLPAGMNTEAFF.